Shown below are 3 T cell receptor beta chains from a single sample sequenced in a study of blood T cell repertoires in COVID-19 (dated by TCRdb to 2018 to 2021). The library relied on the immunoSEQ multiplex PCR assay. TCRdb provides this immuneACCESS table in a form limited to in-frame rearrangements. Some clones are lacking; in checked studies, under half of them reflect an unresolved V gene, and why the rest are absent is not known. The sample table shows a few hundred thousand clones, and over 75% are seen once. The ten largest clones represent approximately 9.8% of the sample. The sequencing sample was made of PBMCs or T cells enriched from blood (not recorded which). The receptors come from a woman in her 40s who had recovered from COVID-19.

For this clone: The sample carries other DNA sequences with the same CDR3. This chain links TRBV5-1 with TRBJ2-2, with D tentatively TRBD2 (6 bases). This CDR3 region has 15 residues. V lost 3 bases to trimming and J lost 2 bases, with 11 bases between them. Per germline, CDR1 SGHRS and CDR2 YFSETQ. CDR3 in DNA: TGCGCCAGCAGCTCCGGGGGTGGAAACACCGGGGAGCTGTTTTTT. As protein: CASSSGGGNTGELFF.

V gene TRBV28 combines with J gene TRBJ2-2; 7 bases line up with TRBD1. Germline V gives CDR1 MDHEN, CDR2 SYDVKM. The V segment lost 7 bases and the J segment 8 bases; nucleotides outside the gene matches: 10. There are 14 residues in the CDR3. The CDR3, as DNA: TGTGCCAGCAACCTCGTTGAGGGGGCAGGGGAGCTGTTTTTT. It yields the protein CASNLVEGAGELFF.

Here the CDR3 reads CASSSPAYNEQFF. Written as DNA, the CDR3 is TGTGCCAGCAGCTCCCCGGCCTACAATGAGCAGTTCTTC. The V and J genes are TRBV6-5 and TRBJ2-1; no clear D gene. The CDR3 runs to 13 residues. Germline CDR1 and CDR2: MNHEY and SVGAGI. V lost 6 bases, J lost 2 bases, and 8 bases lay in between.